The following is a T cell receptor beta chain sequence with its context. The sequence runs out 3 residues before the end of the CDR3; the remainder is reconstructed from the germline J gene. The data are from a study of T cells in women clearing cervical HPV infection. Study-level background: For cases, blood was sampled a median about 160 days after lesion detection, interquartile range about 90 to 230 days. With HLA typing for only a few women, HLA confounding remains possible.

Here immunoSEQ multiplex PCR was the method, and the copy in TCRdb shows in-frame clones only, minus some. The sample includes about 31,000 clones. MY09/MY11 PCR detected cervical HPV DNA; dot-blot assigned genotypes. Looked up from germline, CDR1 is LNHDA and CDR2 is SQIVND (reference sequence). The CDR3 length is 14 residues. The clonotype comes from a woman between 18 and 70 years old with a cervical HPV16 infection that either progressed to CIN3+ or cleared (not recorded which). Sequencing was performed on blood buffy coat. V usage is TRBV19 and J usage is TRBJ1-2; D gene unclear. Incomplete CDR3 DNA: TGTGCCAGTAGTATCGGGGTAGGGTTGGGTGAC. Its protein is CASSIGVGLGD. In full, the CDR3 reads CASSIGVGLGDYTF.